This T cell receptor (beta chain) was found in a study of T cells in localized non-small cell lung cancer. Study conclusions and caveats: Heterogeneity remains possible because sequencing was limited to only one tumor region. Within adjacent lung there appeared a median approximately 60 of the top 100 tumor clones. A higher density of T cells in blood coincided with extended overall survival.

Using immunoSEQ multiplex PCR, the repertoire was profiled, and TCRdb retains in-frame clones only, with some absent. The sample lists 21,000 or so clones; 88% were seen once. A word on this clone: Its antigen remains unidentified.

CDR3 length: 16 residues. Germline V gene lookup returns CDR1 SGHRS and CDR2 YFSETQ. The V gene end was trimmed by 3 bases and the J gene end by 9 bases; junction bases not matched to a gene: 9. The sequencing used peripheral blood mononuclear cells, collected before any cancer treatment. The chain joins TRBV5-1 to TRBJ2-1; 13 bases agree with TRBD2. This TCR was recovered from a male donor at least 60 years old with stage II lung adenocarcinoma. DNA of the CDR3: TGCGCCAGCAGCTCCGGACTAGCGGGAGATATGGGTGAGCAGTTCTTC. Translating gives CASSSGLAGDMGEQFF. Full variable domain (remainder filled in from reference TRBV5-1 and TRBJ2-1): KAGVTQTPRYLIKTRGQQVTLSCSPISGHRSVSWYQQTPGQGLQFLFEYFSETQRNKGNFPGRFSGRQFSNSRSEMNVSTLELGDSALYLCASSSGLAGDMGEQFFGPGTRLTVL.